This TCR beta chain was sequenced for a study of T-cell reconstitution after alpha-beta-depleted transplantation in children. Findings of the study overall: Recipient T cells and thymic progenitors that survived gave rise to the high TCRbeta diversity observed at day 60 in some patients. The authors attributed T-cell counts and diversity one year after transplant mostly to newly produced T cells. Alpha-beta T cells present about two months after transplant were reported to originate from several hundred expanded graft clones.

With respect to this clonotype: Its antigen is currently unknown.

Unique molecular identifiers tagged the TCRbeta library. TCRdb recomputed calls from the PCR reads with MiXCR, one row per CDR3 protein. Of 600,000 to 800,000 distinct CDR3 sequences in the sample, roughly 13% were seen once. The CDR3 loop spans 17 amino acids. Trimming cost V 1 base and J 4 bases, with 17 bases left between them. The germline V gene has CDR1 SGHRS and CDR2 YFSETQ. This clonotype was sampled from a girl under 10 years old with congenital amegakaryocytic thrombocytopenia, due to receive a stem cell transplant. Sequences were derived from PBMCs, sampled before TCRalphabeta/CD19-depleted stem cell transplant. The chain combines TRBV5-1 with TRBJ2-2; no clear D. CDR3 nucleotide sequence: TGCGCCAGCAGCTTGTTGTTAGCACCCTATGGCACCGGGGAGCTGTTTTTT. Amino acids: CASSLLLAPYGTGELFF.